This entry concerns a single TCR beta chain. Its specificity is not known. This sample was taken from a study of blood T cells in healthy people across ages. Study-wide findings and caveats: PBMCs were not sorted, which prevented a conclusive comparison of naive versus antigen-experienced cells.

Russia was home to the donors, healthy Caucasian individuals aged about 6 to 90. The CDR3 has 15 residues. Germline CDR1 SGDLS, CDR2 YYNGEE. After removal of 3 bases from V and 2 bases from J, the junction contained 6 bases not matched to a gene. The second PCR ran about 6 to 12 cycles with a sample-barcoded 5' primer and J-beta primers. The template-switch adaptor, which had 12 random nucleotides, put a tag on each cDNA molecule. TCRdb used MiXCR to reprocess the 5' RACE reads, holding one entry per CDR3 protein. The sample carries around 940,000 distinct CDR3 sequences, roughly 51% recorded once. The rearrangement joins TRBV9 to TRBJ1-2; 8 bases are shared with TRBD1. Sequences were obtained from blood. This sequence originates from a woman in her sixties or seventies in good health. CDR3 sequence reads: CASSEGQGPNYGYTF. In DNA form, the CDR3 reads TGTGCCAGCAGCGAAGGACAGGGCCCGAACTATGGCTACACCTTC.